The 12 T cell receptor beta chains presented below share a single source sample, sequenced in a study of metastatic and nonmetastatic thyroid tumors. TCRdb reprocessed the PCR reads via MiXCR. This table holds approximately 74,000 clones, 13% to 15% found once. Each patient went into thyroid surgery without having received any treatment. The sample taken for sequencing was blood. The receptors were gathered from a male donor with papillary thyroid cancer or a benign thyroid nodule (not recorded which). Some clones in this sample may be carry-over from other donors' samples.

This clone appeared many times. This chain connects TRBV13 to TRBJ2-5, with D perhaps TRBD1 (6 bases). Germline CDR1 reads PRHDT; CDR2 reads FYEKMQ (reference sequence). This CDR3 is 17 amino acids long. The germline V and J ends were trimmed by 3 bases and 2 bases, with 19 bases remaining between them. The CDR3 region has the DNA TGTGCCAGCAGCTTGGGTCAGGGTACAGGGCCACAAGAGACCCAGTACTTC. Translated: CASSLGQGTGPQETQYF.

This clone was seen ten or more times. This chain links TRBV19 with TRBJ2-3; TRBD2 agrees at 7 bases. Germline V gene sequence: CDR1 LNHDA, CDR2 SQIVND (reference sequence). J was trimmed by 4 bases and V by 7 bases; bases with no gene match: 8. CDR3 size: 14 residues. CDR3 in DNA: TGTGCCAGTAAAGTGGGAGGGCCATCAGATACGCAGTATTTT. Amino acid sequence: CASKVGGPSDTQYF.

This clone came up once. The chain recombines TRBV4-1 with TRBJ1-5, with unresolved D. V lost 6 bases, J lost 4 bases, and 10 bases lay in between. Germline lookup yields CDR1 MGHRA and CDR2 YSYEKL. This CDR3 spans 13 amino acids. CDR3 bases: TGCGCCAGCAGTCCGCTGATAAATCAGCCCCAGCATTTT. It is translated as CASSPLINQPQHF.

This clone has a count of ten or more. This chain connects TRBV10-3 to TRBJ1-2; D is undetermined. CDR3 length: 15 residues. From germline, CDR1 is ENHRY and CDR2 SYGVKD. V shed 0 bases and J shed 2 bases, with 10 bases lying between them. CDR3 region: CAISESGGRNYGYTF. The CDR3 nucleotides are TGTGCCATCAGTGAGTCGGGCGGGAGGAACTATGGCTACACCTTC.

This clone turned up a few times. This chain joins TRBV19 and TRBJ1-2; the D is unclear. Germline CDR1 LNHDA, CDR2 SQIVND (reference sequence). Deletions cut 5 bases from V and 5 bases from J, with 12 bases between. The CDR3 sequence is 13 residues long. CDR3 region: CASSPDMAYGYTF. CDR3 bases: TGTGCCAGTAGTCCCGACATGGCTTATGGCTACACCTTC.

The chain employs TRBV7-8 and TRBJ2-7; TRBD1 matches at 8 bases. Germline V CDR1 and CDR2: SGHVS, FQNEAQ. The CDR3 length is 16 residues. The ends lost 5 bases at V and 7 bases at J; junction bases unmatched: 16. In DNA form, the CDR3 reads TGTGCCAGCAGCCGATCTGCAGGACAGGGAACGCGGGAGCAGTACTTC. Amino acids: CASSRSAGQGTREQYF.

The rearrangement joins TRBV3-1 to TRBJ1-4; D is perhaps TRBD1 (6 bases). The germline gives CDR1 LGHDT, CDR2 YNNKEL (reference sequence). The CDR3 spans 14 residues. V was trimmed by 2 bases and J by 7 bases, leaving 11 bases between them. CDR3 protein: CASSQWTVGEKLFF. The CDR3 DNA reads as TGTGCCAGCAGCCAATGGACAGTCGGTGAAAAACTGTTTTTT.

This clone has a count of ten or more. This CDR3 is also generated by other DNA sequences in the sample. The V call is TRBV6-1, the J call TRBJ2-1, with TRBD1 matching 8 bases. CDR3 size: 16 residues. The J segment lost 10 bases and the V segment lost 2 bases, leaving 13 bases of the junction unmatched. CDR1 is MNHNS, CDR2 SASEGT, per germline. The CDR3, as DNA: TGTGCCAGCAGTGAATTTCCAACCAGGGGGCTATGGGAGCAGTTCTTC. Translation: CASSEFPTRGLWEQFF.

This clone was observed at least ten times. V gene TRBV12-3 or TRBV12-4 combines with J gene TRBJ2-3, with 10 bases matching TRBD2. V shed 7 bases and J 4 bases; nucleotides not matched to a gene: 11. This CDR3 comprises 16 residues. CDR3 in DNA: TGTGCCAGCACCAGAGGAGCGGGAGGGCCATCAGATACGCAGTATTTT. Translation gives CASTRGAGGPSDTQYF.

In its sample, this clone was seen many times. The V call is TRBV28, the J call TRBJ2-7, with 12 bases that match TRBD2. The V segment lost 3 bases and the J segment 4 bases; nucleotides outside the gene matches: 7. CDR3 length: 16 amino acids. CDR1 MDHEN and CDR2 SYDVKM come from the germline V gene. This chain's CDR3 is CASSLTSGRSSYEQYF. The DNA of the CDR3 is TGTGCCAGCAGTTTGACTAGCGGGAGAAGTTCTTACGAGCAGTACTTC.

This clone was seen only a few times. An end of the junction does not agree with germline; a read error may underlie this. The gene calls are TRBV10-1 and TRBJ2-1; D is perhaps TRBD1 (5 bases). The CDR3 covers 13 residues. Per the germline V gene, CDR1 is WNHNN and CDR2 is SYGVQD (reference sequence). CDR3 region: CASSGSTDNEKFF. The CDR3 nucleotides read TGCGCCAGCAGTGGGTCGACAGACAATGAGAAGTTCTTC.

This clone was counted many times. J is TRBJ1-4 and V is TRBV6-4; the D is unclear. The CDR3 extends over 17 amino acids. The germline V and J ends were trimmed by 3 bases and 4 bases, with 18 bases remaining between them. Germline-derived CDR1 and CDR2 are MRHNA and SNTAGT. CDR3 nucleotide sequence: TGTGCCAGCAGTGAGAGGTGTAGGCGACGGGGTAATGAAAAACTGTTTTTT. It is translated as CASSERCRRRGNEKLFF.